The 22 T cell receptor beta chains below were found in one sample sequenced in a study of T-cell memory formation after mild COVID-19. From the 5' RACE reads, TCRdb called clonotypes with MiXCR, one entry per CDR3 protein. This table has 140,000 or so distinct CDR3 sequences, 6% appearing once. The sample comprised PBMCs or a T cell subset sorted from them (not recorded which). All receptors come from an adult woman who had mild COVID-19 (a few samples of this study predate the infection). Cell type and time point are not known.

The chain recombines TRBV12-3 or TRBV12-4 with TRBJ2-1, with 10 bases fitting TRBD2. There are 14 residues in the CDR3. The trim removed 7 bases at V and 6 bases at J, leaving 6 bases unmatched. CDR3 sequence (DNA): TGTGCCAGCATCGGGCTAGCGGGAGTCAATGAGCAGTTCTTC. It is translated as CASIGLAGVNEQFF.

This chain uses TRBV5-8 with TRBJ1-3, with D possibly matching TRBD1 (5 bases). Germline V gene data show CDR1 as SGHTS and CDR2 as YDEGEE. There are 16 residues in the CDR3. Trimming cost V 0 bases and J 1 base, with 11 bases left between them. The CDR3 DNA reads as TGTGCCAGCAGCTTGGGCCGGGGCCGATCTGGAAACACCATATATTTT. Protein product: CASSLGRGRSGNTIYF. Looking up the rest from reference TRBV5-8 and TRBJ1-3 gives the full variable domain: EAGVTQSPTHLIKTRGQQATLRCSPISGHTSVYWYQQALGLGLQFLLWYDEGEERNRGNFPPRFSGRQFPNYSSELNVNALELEDSALYLCASSLGRGRSGNTIYFGEGSWLTVV.

The sample holds many counts of this clonotype. The genes are TRBV5-6 and TRBJ2-3, with 10 bases identical to TRBD2. This CDR3 is 16 amino acids long. The trim removed 1 base at V and 0 bases at J, leaving 2 bases unmatched. Looked up from germline, CDR1 is SGHDT and CDR2 is YYEEEE. The CDR3 DNA reads TGTGCCAGCAGCTTGCTACTAGCGGGAAGCACAGATACGCAGTATTTT. It specifies CASSLLLAGSTDTQYF. Full variable domain (rest looked up from reference TRBV5-6 and TRBJ2-3): DAGVTQSPTHLIKTRGQQVTLRCSPKSGHDTVSWYQQALGQGPQFIFQYYEEEERQRGNFPDRFSGHQFPNYSSELNVNALLLGDSALYLCASSLLLAGSTDTQYFGPGTRLTVL.

This clonotype was detected ten times or more. This sequence joins TRBV7-2 and TRBJ1-1, with D possibly TRBD1 on 5 matching bases. CDR1 SGHTA and CDR2 FQGNSA come from the germline V gene. The V end lost 8 bases, the J end lost 0 bases, and 19 bases lay between the germline ends. The CDR3 spans 16 residues. CDR3 DNA: TGTGCCAGCGCCATTGGGGACGGCTCCATGAACACTGAAGCTTTCTTT. It yields the protein CASAIGDGSMNTEAFF. Variable domain in full (rest from reference TRBV7-2 and TRBJ1-1): GAGVSQSPSNKVTEKGKDVELRCDPISGHTALYWYRQSLGQGLEFLIYFQGNSAPDKSGLPSDRFSAERTGGSVSTLTIQRTQQEDSAVYLCASAIGDGSMNTEAFFGQGTRLTVV.

A few counts support this clonotype. This rearrangement joins TRBV18 to TRBJ1-3; no definite D call. The CDR3 has 13 residues. V lost 2 bases to trimming and J lost 0 bases, with 2 bases between them. CDR1 and CDR2 (germline): KGHSH, LQKENI. The CDR3 loop reads CASSPSSGNTIYF. The CDR3 region has the DNA TGTGCCAGCTCACCAAGCTCTGGAAACACCATATATTTT. The full variable domain, rest sourced from reference TRBV18 and TRBJ1-3, is NAGVMQNPRHLVRRRGQEARLRCSPMKGHSHVYWYRQLPEEGLKFMVYLQKENIIDESGMPKERFSAEFPKEGPSILRIQQVVRGDSAAYFCASSPSSGNTIYFGEGSWLTVV.

This clonotype has a handful of counts. This rearrangement joins TRBV3-1 to TRBJ2-7, with D maybe TRBD2 (6 bases). The CDR3 loop spans 18 amino acids. Trimming removed 0 bases at V and 1 base at J, with 19 bases between. Germline V gives CDR1 LGHDT, CDR2 YNNKEL (reference sequence). Here the CDR3 DNA reads TGTGCCAGCAGCCAAGATCATGTAGCCCGGACTACTTCCTACGAGCAGTACTTC. The encoded protein is CASSQDHVARTTSYEQYF.

The sample holds many counts of this clonotype. This chain connects TRBV5-8 to TRBJ2-3; D remains ambiguous. This CDR3 comprises 14 residues. Trimming took 3 bases from V and 0 from J, leaving 8 bases between them. Looked up from germline, CDR1 is SGHTS and CDR2 is YDEGEE. CDR3 amino acids: CASSWDPSTDTQYF. DNA for the CDR3: TGTGCCAGCAGCTGGGATCCCAGCACAGATACGCAGTATTTT.

This clonotype was seen a handful of times. The rearrangement uses TRBV5-6 and TRBJ1-6; 7 bases agree with TRBD1. Germline V gene data show CDR1 as SGHDT and CDR2 as YYEEEE. The CDR3 runs to 15 residues. V lost 0 bases, J lost 7 bases, and 4 bases stayed unmatched. The CDR3 DNA sequence: TGTGCCAGCAGCTTGGCCACAGGGGTCAATTCACCCCTCCACTTT. Its translation: CASSLATGVNSPLHF.

In its sample, this clonotype was seen many times. The rearrangement links TRBV5-1 to TRBJ2-1; D remains ambiguous. The V end lost 4 bases, the J end lost 5 bases, and 13 bases lay between the germline ends. From germline, CDR1 is SGHRS and CDR2 YFSETQ. This CDR3 is built from 14 residues. The CDR3 DNA is TGCGCCAGCAGCCCCCAGACCACTAACAATGAGCAGTTCTTC. It codes for CASSPQTTNNEQFF.

This clonotype showed up many times. The chain recombines TRBV5-1 with TRBJ2-5, with 15 bases fitting TRBD2. The CDR3 runs 17 residues. Germline V gene data show CDR1 as SGHRS and CDR2 as YFSETQ. Trimming took 4 bases from V and 6 from J; bases not matched to a gene: 10. In DNA, the CDR3 is TGCGCCAGCAGCAATACAAGGACTAGCGGGGGGGTTCAGACCCAGTACTTC. Translating gives CASSNTRTSGGVQTQYF.

The CDR3 loop reads CASSLGGTVLGGYTF. The CDR3 region has the DNA TGTGCCAGCAGCTTAGGTGGGACAGTTCTGGGTGGCTACACCTTC. The chain combines TRBV7-2 with TRBJ1-2, with 7 bases matching TRBD1. The CDR3 contains 15 residues. The germline gives CDR1 SGHTA, CDR2 FQGNSA. V lost 1 base, J lost 7 bases, and 9 bases stayed unmatched.

This clonotype was counted only a few times. The V call is TRBV7-6, the J call TRBJ1-6; 7 bases are a match to TRBD1. This CDR3 has 17 residues. Trimming took 2 bases from V and 6 from J; bases not matched to a gene: 10. Looked up from germline, CDR1 is SGHVS and CDR2 is FNYEAQ. DNA for the CDR3: TGTGCCAGCAGCTTAATCGTTCTGGACAGGCCTAATTCACCCCTCCACTTT. Translating gives CASSLIVLDRPNSPLHF.

This clonotype was seen a few times. The chain uses TRBV7-9 and TRBJ1-5; D not certain. This CDR3 is 13 amino acids long. The V end lost 2 bases, the J end lost 7 bases, and 9 bases lay between the germline ends. Germline V gene lookup returns CDR1 SEHNR and CDR2 FQNEAQ (reference sequence). The CDR3 sequence is CASSLSAGQPQHF. CDR3 sequence (DNA): TGTGCCAGCAGCTTATCGGCCGGCCAGCCCCAGCATTTT. Full variable domain (outside the CDR3, taken from reference TRBV7-9 and TRBJ1-5): DTGVSQNPRHKITKRGQNVTFRCDPISEHNRLYWYRQTLGQGPEFLTYFQNEAQLEKSRLLSDRFSAERPKGSFSTLEIQRTEQGDSAMYLCASSLSAGQPQHFGDGTRLSIL.

This clonotype was seen only once. V is TRBV29-1 and J is TRBJ2-7; tentative D call: TRBD1 (6 bases). The CDR3 consists of 14 residues. Germline V CDR1 and CDR2: SQVTM, ANQGSEA. With 7 bases removed from V and 4 bases from J, the gap between germline ends came to 20 bases. As DNA, the CDR3 is TGCAGCGCCAAGGGGGTTGCCAATACGTACGAGCAGTACTTC. Translated: CSAKGVANTYEQYF.

The chain employs TRBV12-3 or TRBV12-4 and TRBJ2-7, with D possibly being TRBD1 (6 bases). V dropped 3 bases and J dropped 2 bases, with 8 bases sitting between them. The CDR3 spans 13 residues. The CDR3 coding sequence is TGTGCCAGCAGTTTGCAGGGGACCTACGAGCAGTACTTC. Translated: CASSLQGTYEQYF.

This clonotype appeared many times. The rearrangement joins TRBV4-2 to TRBJ2-2, with 12 positions matching TRBD2. V lost 1 base and J lost 6; bases outside the gene matches: 15. This CDR3 is 20 amino acids long. Germline CDR1 LGHNA, CDR2 YNFKEQ. CDR3 sequence (DNA): TGTGCCAGCAGCCAAGGGCGACTAGCGGGGGACCTCGGTCTTGCCGGGGAGCTGTTTTTT. It translates to CASSQGRLAGDLGLAGELFF.

The V gene is TRBV7-2, the J gene TRBJ2-3; 10 positions match TRBD1. CDR3 length equals 16 residues. In germline, CDR1 is SGHTA, CDR2 FQGNSA. V shed 5 bases, J shed 4 bases, and the junction held 9 bases outside the gene matches. The chain's CDR3 is CASSPRTGGVSDTQYF. As DNA, the CDR3 is TGTGCCAGCAGCCCCCGGACAGGGGGTGTCTCAGATACGCAGTATTTT. Together with reference TRBV7-2 and TRBJ2-3, the CDR3 gives the full variable domain: GAGVSQSPSNKVTEKGKDVELRCDPISGHTALYWYRQSLGQGLEFLIYFQGNSAPDKSGLPSDRFSAERTGGSVSTLTIQRTQQEDSAVYLCASSPRTGGVSDTQYFGPGTRLTVL.

This clonotype was observed many times. V is TRBV5-1 and J is TRBJ2-1; 9 bases align to TRBD2. The V segment lost 2 bases and the J segment 8 bases; nucleotides outside the gene matches: 11. The CDR3 runs 16 residues. Germline V gene lookup returns CDR1 SGHRS and CDR2 YFSETQ. CDR3 in amino acids: CASSLAGGGSWDEQFF. The CDR3 DNA is TGCGCCAGCAGCTTAGCGGGAGGAGGGTCATGGGATGAGCAGTTCTTC.

At least ten counts were recorded for this clonotype. The J gene is TRBJ2-3, the V gene TRBV5-1; the D gene could be TRBD1 or TRBD2 (6 bases each). The CDR3 totals 14 residues. V was shortened by 5 bases and J by 2 bases, with 12 bases between the two germline ends. Germline V lookup: CDR1 SGHRS, CDR2 YFSETQ. The DNA for the CDR3 is TGCGCCAGCAGACCCGGGGGCCCCACAGATACGCAGTATTTT. This encodes CASRPGGPTDTQYF.

This clonotype was found a few times. This chain links TRBV14 with TRBJ2-5; the D gene is possibly TRBD2 (5 bases). This CDR3 contains 16 residues. The germline CDR1 and CDR2 sequences are SGHDN and FVKESK. Trimming left V 3 bases short and J 4 bases short, with 18 bases between. CDR3 bases: TGTGCCAGCAGCCATATCGGGTGGGGTCGGGGAGAGACCCAGTACTTC. Translation gives CASSHIGWGRGETQYF.

This clonotype was seen ten or more times. This chain connects TRBV7-2 to TRBJ2-3, with a weak D call TRBD2 (6 bases). The CDR3 consists of 16 residues. V gave up 6 bases and J gave up 0 bases, with 16 bases separating them. The germline V gene has CDR1 SGHTA and CDR2 FQGNSA. CDR3 in DNA: TGTGCCAGCAGTCCTACGGCGGGAATTAGCACAGATACGCAGTATTTT. Translating it yields CASSPTAGISTDTQYF.

This clonotype was seen only a few times. In nucleotides, the CDR3 is TGTGCCACCAGTGAATCCAAGAAAGGCAATCAGCCCCAGCATTTT. Translation gives CATSESKKGNQPQHF. The gene calls are TRBV24-1 and TRBJ1-5; the D is unclear. The V and J ends lost 4 bases and 2 bases respectively, with 11 bases between them. This CDR3 comprises 15 residues. CDR1 and CDR2 (germline): KGHDR, SFDVKD.